This T cell receptor (beta chain) was profiled in a study of blood T cell repertoires in COVID-19. Study at large: The United States, Italy and Spain were the sources of the acute and convalescent COVID-19 samples. Sources were T cells, B-cell-depleted T cells, or PBMCs; the material itself was cDNA or gDNA.

TCRdb's table, derived via immunoSEQ multiplex PCR, lists solely in-frame clones and lacks some. The sample holds about 190,000 clones, roughly 84% seen once. Participants were aged about 18 to 89 years, lived in 24 US areas, and enrolled virtually. Categorization into cohorts depended on clinical history that participants reported. CDR3 length equals 13 residues. V was pared by 0 bases and J by 6 bases, with 6 bases between. CDR1 and CDR2 (germline): SGDLS, YYNGEE. The sequence came from a woman aged 25 to 45 who had been exposed to COVID-19. The chain joins TRBV9 to TRBJ2-2; the D is unclear. Material for sequencing was PBMCs or T cells enriched from blood (not recorded which). The CDR3 region is CASSVVSPGELFF. The CDR3 nucleotides are TGTGCCAGCAGCGTAGTGAGCCCCGGGGAGCTGTTTTTT.